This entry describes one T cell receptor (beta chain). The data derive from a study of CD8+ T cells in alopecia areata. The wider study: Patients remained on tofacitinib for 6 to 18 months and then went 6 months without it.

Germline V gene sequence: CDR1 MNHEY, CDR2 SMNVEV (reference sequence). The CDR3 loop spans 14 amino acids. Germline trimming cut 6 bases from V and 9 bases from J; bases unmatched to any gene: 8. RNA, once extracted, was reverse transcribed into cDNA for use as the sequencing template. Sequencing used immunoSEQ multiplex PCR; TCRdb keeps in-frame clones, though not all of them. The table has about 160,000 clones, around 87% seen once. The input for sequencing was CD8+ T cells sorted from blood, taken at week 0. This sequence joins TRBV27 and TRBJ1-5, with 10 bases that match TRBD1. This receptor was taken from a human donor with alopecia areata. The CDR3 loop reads CASSSGTGDLPQHF. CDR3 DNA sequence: TGTGCCAGCAGCTCCGGGACAGGGGACCTGCCCCAGCATTTT.